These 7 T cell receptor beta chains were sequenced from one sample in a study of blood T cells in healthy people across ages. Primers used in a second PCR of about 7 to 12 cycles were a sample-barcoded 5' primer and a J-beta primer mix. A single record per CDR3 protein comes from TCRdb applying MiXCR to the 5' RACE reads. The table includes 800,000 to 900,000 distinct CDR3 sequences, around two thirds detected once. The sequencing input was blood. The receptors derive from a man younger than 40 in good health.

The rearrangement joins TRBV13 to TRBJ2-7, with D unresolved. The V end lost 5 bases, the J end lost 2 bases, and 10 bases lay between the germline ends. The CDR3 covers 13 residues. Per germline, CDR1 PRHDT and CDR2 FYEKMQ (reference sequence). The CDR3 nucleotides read TGTGCCAGCAGCCCCGACGTGGCCTACGAGCAGTACTTC. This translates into CASSPDVAYEQYF. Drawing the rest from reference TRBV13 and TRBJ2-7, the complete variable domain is AAGVIQSPRHLIKEKRETATLKCYPIPRHDTVYWYQQGPGQDPQFLISFYEKMQSDKGSIPDRFSAQQFSDYHSELNMSSLELGDSALYFCASSPDVAYEQYFGPGTRLTVT.

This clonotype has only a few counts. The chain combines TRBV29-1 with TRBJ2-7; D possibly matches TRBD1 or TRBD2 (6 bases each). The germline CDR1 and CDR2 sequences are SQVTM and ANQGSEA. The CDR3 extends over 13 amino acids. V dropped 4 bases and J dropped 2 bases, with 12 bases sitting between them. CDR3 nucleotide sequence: TGCAGCGTTGGAGGGGGGACCACCTACGAGCAGTACTTC. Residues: CSVGGGTTYEQYF.

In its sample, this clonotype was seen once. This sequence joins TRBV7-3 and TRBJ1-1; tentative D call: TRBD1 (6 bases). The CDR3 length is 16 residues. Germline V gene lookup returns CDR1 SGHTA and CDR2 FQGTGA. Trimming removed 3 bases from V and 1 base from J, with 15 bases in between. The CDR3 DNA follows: TGTGCCAGCAGCTTCGTGGGGGGGGCGCAGAACACTGAAGCTTTCTTT. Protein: CASSFVGGAQNTEAFF.

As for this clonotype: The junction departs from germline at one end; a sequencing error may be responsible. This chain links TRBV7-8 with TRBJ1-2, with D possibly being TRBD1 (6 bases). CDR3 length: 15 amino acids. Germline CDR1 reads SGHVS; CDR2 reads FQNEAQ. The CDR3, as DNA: TGTGCCAGCAGCAGAGGACAGAGGACTAACTATGGCGACACCTTC. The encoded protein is CASSRGQRTNYGDTF.

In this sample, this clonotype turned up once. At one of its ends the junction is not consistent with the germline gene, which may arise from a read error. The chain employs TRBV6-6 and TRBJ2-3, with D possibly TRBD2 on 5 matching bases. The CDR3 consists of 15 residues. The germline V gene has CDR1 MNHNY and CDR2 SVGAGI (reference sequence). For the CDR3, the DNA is TGCGCCACCCGAAAAGGACTCCTAAGCACAGATACGCAGTATTTT. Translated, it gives CATRKGLLSTDTQYF.

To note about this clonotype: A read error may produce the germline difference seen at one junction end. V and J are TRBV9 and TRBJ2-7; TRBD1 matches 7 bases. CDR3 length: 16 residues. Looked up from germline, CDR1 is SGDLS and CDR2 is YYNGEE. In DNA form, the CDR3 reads TGTGCCTGCAGCCCGACCGGACAGGTAAACTCCTACGAGCAGTACTTC. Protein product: CACSPTGQVNSYEQYF.

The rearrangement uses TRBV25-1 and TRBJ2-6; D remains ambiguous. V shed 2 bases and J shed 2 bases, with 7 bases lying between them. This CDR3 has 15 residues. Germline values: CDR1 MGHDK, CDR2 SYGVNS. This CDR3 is CASSEGSAGANVLTF. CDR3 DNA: TGTGCCAGCAGTGAAGGCTCTGCTGGGGCCAACGTCCTGACTTTC.